The entry below gives a single TCR beta chain sequence along with its context. The sample belongs to a study of blood T cell repertoires in COVID-19. Study-wide context: Sample material is recorded as cDNA or gDNA derived from T cells, B-cell-depleted T cells, or PBMCs.

The CDR3 is made up of 15 amino acids. CDR1 and CDR2 (germline): MGHRA, YSYEKL. V dropped 4 bases and J dropped 8 bases, with 20 bases sitting between them. Per the original methods: Estimation of nucleated cell counts was performed using reference gene primer amplification. Method: immunoSEQ multiplex PCR; TCRdb's copy keeps in-frame clones and lacks some. The V and J calls and the clone size are those of that table, but D and trimming were determined from the DNA. The table shows 200,000 to 250,000 clones, with 87% occurring only once. The study recruited people aged about 18 to 90 years across some 23 US areas.

This chain joins TRBV4-1 and TRBJ1-1, with a weak D call TRBD1 (5 bases). The origin of this receptor is a young man who had recovered from COVID-19. Sample: PBMCs or T cells enriched from blood (not recorded which). The CDR3 nucleotides are TGCGCCAGCAGCCTATGGACCGGCTCGGGGGGGGAAGCTTTCTTT. As protein: CASSLWTGSGGEAFF.